This is a list of T cell receptor beta chains from one sample in a study of CXCR3-negative and CXCR3-positive naive CD8 T cells. TCRdb reanalyzed the 5' RACE reads, giving one entry per CDR3 protein sequence and no DNA. Its clone listing holds 100,000 to 150,000 distinct CDR3 sequences. Sequencing input: naive CXCR3- CD8+ T cells from blood. The source is a human donor in good health. Some clones in this sample may be carry-over from other donors' samples. CDR3s include the opening cysteine and the closing phenylalanine or tryptophan.

CDR3: CASSQDRRERDTQYF
J: TRBJ2-3
V: TRBV4-1

CDR3: CASSPGPPGAPSSGANVLTF
J: TRBJ2-6
V: TRBV10-3

CDR3: CASSEEGGTQYF
J: TRBJ2-5
V: TRBV9

CDR3: CASSLAQTSAGQTYEQYF
J: TRBJ2-7
V: TRBV7-9

CDR3: CASSYNWQYNEQLF
J: TRBJ2-1
V: TRBV6-5

CDR3: CASSELNYEQYF
J: TRBJ2-7
V: TRBV7-2

CDR3: CASSYVFMGTEAFF
J: TRBJ1-1
V: TRBV5-1

CDR3: CASSLTLAGDGQYF
J: TRBJ2-7
V: TRBV28

CDR3: CSVEQGGHTEAFF
J: TRBJ1-1
V: TRBV29-1

CDR3: CSVVREGGELFF
J: TRBJ2-2
V: TRBV29-1

CDR3: CASSPGDYNEQFF
J: TRBJ2-1
V: TRBV6-5

CDR3: CASSPARPYEQYF
J: TRBJ2-7
V: TRBV28

CDR3: CASSLGTGEIYEQYF
J: TRBJ2-7
V: TRBV13

CDR3: CSASFFVRSGESSYEQYF
J: TRBJ2-7
V: TRBV20-1

CDR3: CASSLLRGGVETQYF
J: TRBJ2-5
V: TRBV12-3/TRBV12-4

CDR3: CASSRKGFSGQGWNEQYF
J: TRBJ2-7
V: TRBV3-1

CDR3: CASSPLFNEQFF
J: TRBJ2-1
V: TRBV11-3

CDR3: CSARGDRVMNTEAFF
J: TRBJ1-1
V: TRBV20-1

CDR3: CATTGGARGNHEQFF
J: TRBJ2-1
V: TRBV24-1

CDR3: CASSEGPSYEQYF
J: TRBJ2-7
V: TRBV5-1

CDR3: CASRIGAGPTLSGNTIYF
J: TRBJ1-3
V: TRBV12-3/TRBV12-4

CDR3: CASSAGHATTEAFF
J: TRBJ1-1
V: TRBV13

CDR3: CASTLGLYNEQFF
J: TRBJ2-1
V: TRBV7-9

CDR3: CASSLPLAGTDTQYF
J: TRBJ2-3
V: TRBV5-5

CDR3: CASSLGKGRKIQETQYF
J: TRBJ2-5
V: TRBV5-4

CDR3: CASSQESGGAIGSYEQYF
J: TRBJ2-7
V: TRBV4-3

CDR3: CASSPRLAGVGYNEQFF
J: TRBJ2-1
V: TRBV28

CDR3: CASSQDLAATEQFF
J: TRBJ2-1
V: TRBV4-1

CDR3: CSVEGTGQSYEQYF
J: TRBJ2-7
V: TRBV29-1

CDR3: CASSYYSGGPYNEQFF
J: TRBJ2-1
V: TRBV5-6

CDR3: CASSLITTDTQYF
J: TRBJ2-3
V: TRBV7-3

CDR3: CASRKELADTQYF
J: TRBJ2-3
V: TRBV6-5

CDR3: CASSQDPGLEGEQYF
J: TRBJ2-7
V: TRBV4-1

CDR3: CASSIVWNEQFF
J: TRBJ2-1
V: TRBV19

CDR3: CASRLGPDGYTF
J: TRBJ1-2
V: TRBV6-2/TRBV6-3

CDR3: CARRVLAGDSEQFF
J: TRBJ2-1
V: TRBV28

CDR3: CAISELNSGESSYNEQFF
J: TRBJ2-1
V: TRBV10-3

CDR3: CASSSDMSNYGYTF
J: TRBJ1-2
V: TRBV7-9

CDR3: CASSYQDSRTEAFF
J: TRBJ1-1
V: TRBV6-5

CDR3: CASSPQDRSTEAFF
J: TRBJ1-1
V: TRBV4-1

CDR3: CASSIPGLAGGSQETQYF
J: TRBJ2-5
V: TRBV7-2

CDR3: CSVDGGAEGEQFF
J: TRBJ2-1
V: TRBV29-1

CDR3: CASSLTENTEAFF
J: TRBJ1-1
V: TRBV13

CDR3: CASSPRRRTGEGTQYF
J: TRBJ2-3
V: TRBV5-6

CDR3: CAISESTSHGYTF
J: TRBJ1-2
V: TRBV10-3

CDR3: CSAVGLDTGELFF
J: TRBJ2-2
V: TRBV20-1

CDR3: CASTPTSAAGELFF
J: TRBJ2-2
V: TRBV28

CDR3: CASRQGYNEQFF
J: TRBJ2-1
V: TRBV4-1

CDR3: CASSKYRGLETQYF
J: TRBJ2-5
V: TRBV7-2

CDR3: CASKEGKIQETQYF
J: TRBJ2-5
V: TRBV2

CDR3: CASSLASGTWNTDTQYF
J: TRBJ2-3
V: TRBV11-2

CDR3: CASRTGFTNAKLFF
J: TRBJ1-4
V: TRBV28

CDR3: CASSVPSGGTDTQYF
J: TRBJ2-3
V: TRBV9

CDR3: CASSQGGSREKLFF
J: TRBJ1-4
V: TRBV12-3/TRBV12-4

CDR3: CASSLVGGDTEAFF
J: TRBJ1-1
V: TRBV28